These 3 T cell receptor beta chains came from one sample sequenced in a study of Ad26.COV2.S vaccination and SARS-CoV-2 variants. Treatment noted: roughly 18 received Ad26.COV2.S at low or high dose, single or two shots; five or six received placebo; per-sample allocation not given. Sampling took place 63 days after the first vaccine or placebo injection. The assay was immunoSEQ multiplex PCR, and TCRdb's table has in-frame clones only and misses some. The sample records about 470,000 clones, about nine tenths being singletons. The sample in question was peripheral blood, obtained in a trial of Ad26.COV2.S vaccine versus placebo. The receptors here all came from a person aged 18-60 years who received the Ad26.COV2.S COVID-19 vaccine or a placebo.

CDR3 coding DNA: TGCAGCGCCGCGGGGGGCACAGATACGCAGTATTTT. Protein sequence: CSAAGGTDTQYF. V is TRBV29-1 and J is TRBJ2-3; 7 nucleotides agree with TRBD2. The germline V gene encodes CDR1 SQVTM and CDR2 ANQGSEA. This CDR3 contains 12 residues. Germline trimming cut 7 bases from V and 1 base from J; bases unmatched to any gene: 2.

This rearrangement joins TRBV21-1 to TRBJ2-7. TRBV21-1 is an annotated pseudogene. The CDR3 is 14 residues long. The chain's CDR3 is CASSKRGPSYEQYF. The CDR3 nucleotides are TGTGCCAGCAGCAAAAGGGGACCATCGTACGAGCAGTACTTC.

The chain recombines TRBV29-1 with TRBJ2-7, with 7 bases matching TRBD1. CDR3 length: 14 residues. J was trimmed by 2 bases and V by 3 bases; bases with no gene match: 7. Per the germline V gene, CDR1 is SQVTM and CDR2 is ANQGSEA. Here the CDR3 DNA reads TGCAGCGTTGACTCCGGGACAGATCCCTACGAGCAGTACTTC. This sequence encodes CSVDSGTDPYEQYF.